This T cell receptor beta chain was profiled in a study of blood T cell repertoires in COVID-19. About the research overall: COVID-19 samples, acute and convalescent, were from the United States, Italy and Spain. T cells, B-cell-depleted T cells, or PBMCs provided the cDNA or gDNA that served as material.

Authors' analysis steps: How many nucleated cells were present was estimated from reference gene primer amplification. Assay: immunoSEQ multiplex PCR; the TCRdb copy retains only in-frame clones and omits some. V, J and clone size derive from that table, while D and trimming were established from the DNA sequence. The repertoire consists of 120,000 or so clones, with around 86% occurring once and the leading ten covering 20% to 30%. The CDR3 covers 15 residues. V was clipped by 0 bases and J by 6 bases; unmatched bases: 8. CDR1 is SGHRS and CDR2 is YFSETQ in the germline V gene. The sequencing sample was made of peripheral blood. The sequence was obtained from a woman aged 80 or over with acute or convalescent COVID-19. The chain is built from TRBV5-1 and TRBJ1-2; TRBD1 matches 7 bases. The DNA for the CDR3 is TGCGCCAGCAGCTTGGGACAGGGTAATTTGGATGGCTACACCTTC. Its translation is CASSLGQGNLDGYTF.